This T cell receptor (beta chain) was recovered during a study of blood T cell repertoires in COVID-19. About the study: Both acute and convalescent COVID-19 samples were obtained from the United States, Italy and Spain. Sources were T cells, B-cell-depleted T cells, or PBMCs; the material itself was cDNA or gDNA.

V was pared by 4 bases and J by 2 bases, with 9 bases between. The germline CDR1 and CDR2 sequences are SGDLS and YYNGEE. The CDR3 spans 14 residues. Original data processing: For nucleated cells, counts were estimated from reference gene primer amplification. Profiling relied on immunoSEQ multiplex PCR, and the TCRdb table lists in-frame clones only, not all of them. Clone size and the V and J calls come from that table; the DNA yielded D and trimming. The sample shows around 270,000 clones, 86% of them seen only once. This clonotype originated in a man aged 30 to 45 with active or convalescent COVID-19. This chain connects TRBV9 to TRBJ1-4, with D uncertain. Sequenced material: peripheral blood. This chain's CDR3 is CASSPRGTNEKLFF. The CDR3 DNA reads as TGTGCCAGCAGCCCCCGAGGGACTAATGAAAAACTGTTTTTT.